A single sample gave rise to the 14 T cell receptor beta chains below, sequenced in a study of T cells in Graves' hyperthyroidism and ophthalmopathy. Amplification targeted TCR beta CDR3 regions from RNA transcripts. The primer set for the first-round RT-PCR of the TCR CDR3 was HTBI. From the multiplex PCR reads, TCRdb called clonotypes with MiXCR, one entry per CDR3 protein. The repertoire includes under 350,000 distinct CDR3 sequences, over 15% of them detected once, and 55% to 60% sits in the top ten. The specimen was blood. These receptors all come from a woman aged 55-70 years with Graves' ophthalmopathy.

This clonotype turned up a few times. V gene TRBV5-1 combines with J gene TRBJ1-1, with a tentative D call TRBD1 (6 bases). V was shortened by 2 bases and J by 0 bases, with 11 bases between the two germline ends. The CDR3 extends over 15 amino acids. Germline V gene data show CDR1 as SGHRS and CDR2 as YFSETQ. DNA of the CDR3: TGCGCCAGCAGCTTACGAAGGACAGTGAACACTGAAGCTTTCTTT. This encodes CASSLRRTVNTEAFF.

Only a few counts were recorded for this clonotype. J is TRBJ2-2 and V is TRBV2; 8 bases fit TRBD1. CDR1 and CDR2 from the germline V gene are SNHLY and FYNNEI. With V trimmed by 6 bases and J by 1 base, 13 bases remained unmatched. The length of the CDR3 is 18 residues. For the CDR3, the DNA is TGTGCCAGCAGCCCCGGACAGGGAGTCGTGAGGAACACCGGGGAGCTGTTTTTT. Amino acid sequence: CASSPGQGVVRNTGELFF.

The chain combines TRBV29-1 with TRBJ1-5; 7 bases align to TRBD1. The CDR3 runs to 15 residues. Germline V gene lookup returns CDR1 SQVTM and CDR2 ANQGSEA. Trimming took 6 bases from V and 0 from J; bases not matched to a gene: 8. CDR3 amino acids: CSVRTGGNSNQPQHF. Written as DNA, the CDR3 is TGCAGCGTCCGGACAGGAGGAAATAGCAATCAGCCCCAGCATTTT.

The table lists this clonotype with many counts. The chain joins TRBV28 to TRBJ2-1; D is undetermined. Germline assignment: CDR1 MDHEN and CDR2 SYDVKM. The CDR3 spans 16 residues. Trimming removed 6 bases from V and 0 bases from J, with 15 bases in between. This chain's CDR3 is CASRGPRQSSYNEQFF. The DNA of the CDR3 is TGTGCCAGCAGAGGACCCCGGCAGAGCTCCTACAATGAGCAGTTCTTC.

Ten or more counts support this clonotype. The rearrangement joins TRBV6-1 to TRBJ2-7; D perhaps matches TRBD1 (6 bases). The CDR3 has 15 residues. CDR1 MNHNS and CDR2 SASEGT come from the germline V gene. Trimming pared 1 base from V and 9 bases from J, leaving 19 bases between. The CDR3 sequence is CASSEVWPTLGGQYF. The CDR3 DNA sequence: TGTGCCAGCAGTGAAGTTTGGCCGACCCTAGGGGGGCAGTACTTC.

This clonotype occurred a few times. DNA of the CDR3: TGCAGTGCTACGGGACAGTCCAACTACGAGCAGTACTTC. The encoded protein is CSATGQSNYEQYF. The chain links TRBV20-1 to TRBJ2-7, with 7 bases matching TRBD1. Unmatched junction bases numbered 6, after V lost 4 bases and J lost 3 bases. The CDR3 extends over 13 amino acids. Germline CDR1 is DFQATT and CDR2 is SNEGSKA (reference sequence).

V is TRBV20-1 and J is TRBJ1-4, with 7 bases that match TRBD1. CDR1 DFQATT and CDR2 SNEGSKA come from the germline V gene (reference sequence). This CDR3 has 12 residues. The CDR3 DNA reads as TGCAGCCCCCGGGGGACAGATGAAAAACTGTTTTTT. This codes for CSPRGTDEKLFF.

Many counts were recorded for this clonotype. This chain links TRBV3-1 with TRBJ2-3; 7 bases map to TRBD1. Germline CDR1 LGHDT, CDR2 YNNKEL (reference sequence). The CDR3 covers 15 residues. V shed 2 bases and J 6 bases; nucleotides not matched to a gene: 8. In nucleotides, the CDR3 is TGTGCCAGCAGCCAATTCGCGACAGGGTTGGATACGCAGTATTTT. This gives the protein CASSQFATGLDTQYF.

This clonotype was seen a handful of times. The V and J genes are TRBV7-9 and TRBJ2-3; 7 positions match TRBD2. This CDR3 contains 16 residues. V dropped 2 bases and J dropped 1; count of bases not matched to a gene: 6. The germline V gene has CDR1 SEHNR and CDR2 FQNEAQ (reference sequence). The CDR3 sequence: CASSLFYREGTDTQYF. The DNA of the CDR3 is TGTGCCAGCAGCTTATTTTATCGGGAGGGCACAGATACGCAGTATTTT.

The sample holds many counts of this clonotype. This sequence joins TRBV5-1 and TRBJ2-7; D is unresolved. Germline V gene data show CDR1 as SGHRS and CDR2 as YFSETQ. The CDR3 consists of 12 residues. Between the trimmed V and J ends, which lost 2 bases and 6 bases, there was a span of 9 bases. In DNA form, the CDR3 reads TGCGCCAGCAGCTTACCGGGCGGCGAGCAGTACTTC. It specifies CASSLPGGEQYF. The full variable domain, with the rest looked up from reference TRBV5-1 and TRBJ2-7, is KAGVTQTPRYLIKTRGQQVTLSCSPISGHRSVSWYQQTPGQGLQFLFEYFSETQRNKGNFPGRFSGRQFSNSRSEMNVSTLELGDSALYLCASSLPGGEQYFGPGTRLTVT.

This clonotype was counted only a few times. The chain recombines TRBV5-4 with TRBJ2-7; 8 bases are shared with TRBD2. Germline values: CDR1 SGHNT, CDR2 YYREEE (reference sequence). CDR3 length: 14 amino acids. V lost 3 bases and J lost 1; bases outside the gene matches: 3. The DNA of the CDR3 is TGTGCCAGCAGCTCGGGGGGGGCGTCCTACGAGCAGTACTTC. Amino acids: CASSSGGASYEQYF.

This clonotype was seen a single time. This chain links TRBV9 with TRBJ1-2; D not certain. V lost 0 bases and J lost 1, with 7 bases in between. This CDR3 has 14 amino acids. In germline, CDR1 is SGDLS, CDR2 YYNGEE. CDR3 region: CASSVAYSNYGYTF. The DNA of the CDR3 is TGTGCCAGCAGCGTAGCTTACAGTAACTATGGCTACACCTTC.

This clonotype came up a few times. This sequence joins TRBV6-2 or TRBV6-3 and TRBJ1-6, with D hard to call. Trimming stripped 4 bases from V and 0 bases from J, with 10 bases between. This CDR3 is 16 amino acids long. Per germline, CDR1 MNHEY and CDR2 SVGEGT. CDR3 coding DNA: TGTGCCAGCAGTTTAATTGGAAACTCCTATAATTCACCCCTCCACTTT. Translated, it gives CASSLIGNSYNSPLHF.

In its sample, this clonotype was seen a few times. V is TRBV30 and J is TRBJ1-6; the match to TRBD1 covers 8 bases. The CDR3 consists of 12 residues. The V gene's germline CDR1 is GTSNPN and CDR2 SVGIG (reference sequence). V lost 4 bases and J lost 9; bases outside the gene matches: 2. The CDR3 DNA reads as TGTGCCTGGACAGGGGGCGGTTCACCCCTCCACTTT. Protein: CAWTGGGSPLHF.